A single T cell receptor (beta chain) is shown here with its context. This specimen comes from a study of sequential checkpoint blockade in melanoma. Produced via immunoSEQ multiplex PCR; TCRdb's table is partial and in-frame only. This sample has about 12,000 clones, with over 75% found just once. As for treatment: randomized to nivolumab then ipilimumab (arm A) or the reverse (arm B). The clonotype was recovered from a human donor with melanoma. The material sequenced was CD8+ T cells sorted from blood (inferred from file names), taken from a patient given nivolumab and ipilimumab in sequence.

In nucleotides, the CDR3 is TGTGCCAGCAGCTTTAGCCAGGGGGCCGGGGAGCTGTTTTTT. It is translated as CASSFSQGAGELFF. The chain is built from TRBV6-5 and TRBJ2-2, with TRBD1 matching over 7 bases. The CDR3 totals 14 residues. The V and J ends lost 6 bases and 6 bases, in that order; junction bases with no gene match: 7. CDR1 MNHEY and CDR2 SVGAGI come from the germline V gene.